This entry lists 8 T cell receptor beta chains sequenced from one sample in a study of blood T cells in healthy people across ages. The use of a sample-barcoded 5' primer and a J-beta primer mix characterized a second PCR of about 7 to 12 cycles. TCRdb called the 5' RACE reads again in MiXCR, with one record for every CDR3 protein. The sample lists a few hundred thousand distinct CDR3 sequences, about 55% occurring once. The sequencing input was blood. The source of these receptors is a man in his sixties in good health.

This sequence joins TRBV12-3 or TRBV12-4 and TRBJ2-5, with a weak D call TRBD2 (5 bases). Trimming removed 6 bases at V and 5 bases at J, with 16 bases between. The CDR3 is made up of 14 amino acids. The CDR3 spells CASSTNSAPETQYF. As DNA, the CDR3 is TGTGCCAGCAGCACCAATAGCGCCCCCGAGACCCAGTACTTC.

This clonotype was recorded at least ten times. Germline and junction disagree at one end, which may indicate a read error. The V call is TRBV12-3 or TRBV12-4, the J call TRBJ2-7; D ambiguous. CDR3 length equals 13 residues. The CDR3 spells CASSVANSYEQYF. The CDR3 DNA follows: TGTGCCAGCAGTGTAGCCAATTCCTACGAGCAGTACTTC.

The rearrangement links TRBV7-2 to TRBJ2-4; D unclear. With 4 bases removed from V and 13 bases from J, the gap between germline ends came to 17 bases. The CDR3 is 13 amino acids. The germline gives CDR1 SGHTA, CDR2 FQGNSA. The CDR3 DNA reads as TGTGCCAGCAGCTCCCAATGGAGAAACCAGCAGTACTTC. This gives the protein CASSSQWRNQQYF.

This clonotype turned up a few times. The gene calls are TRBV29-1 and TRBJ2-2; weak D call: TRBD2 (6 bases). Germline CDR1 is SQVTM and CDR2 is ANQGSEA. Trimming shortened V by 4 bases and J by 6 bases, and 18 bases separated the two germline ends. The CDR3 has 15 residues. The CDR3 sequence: CSVAGTRPVPGELFF. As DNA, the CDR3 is TGCAGCGTTGCCGGGACTCGACCGGTTCCCGGGGAGCTGTTTTTT.

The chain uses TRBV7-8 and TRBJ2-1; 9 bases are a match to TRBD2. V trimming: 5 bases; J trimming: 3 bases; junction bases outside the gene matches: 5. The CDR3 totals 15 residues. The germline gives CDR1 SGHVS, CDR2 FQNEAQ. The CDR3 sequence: CASSPSGGNYNEQFF. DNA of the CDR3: TGTGCCAGCAGCCCGAGCGGGGGGAACTACAATGAGCAGTTCTTC. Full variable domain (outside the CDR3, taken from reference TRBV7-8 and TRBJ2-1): GAGVSQSPRYKVAKRGQDVALRCDPISGHVSLFWYQQALGQGPEFLTYFQNEAQLDKSGLPSDRFFAERPEGSVSTLKIQRTQQEDSAVYLCASSPSGGNYNEQFFGPGTRLTVL.

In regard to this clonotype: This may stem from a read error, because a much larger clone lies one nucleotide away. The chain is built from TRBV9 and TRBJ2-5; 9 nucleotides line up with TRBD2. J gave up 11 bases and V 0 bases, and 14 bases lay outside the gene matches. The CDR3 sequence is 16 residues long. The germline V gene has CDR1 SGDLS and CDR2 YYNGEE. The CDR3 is CASSVGQRGANGEQYF. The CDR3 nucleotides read TGTGCCAGCAGCGTAGGTCAGCGGGGGGCTAACGGTGAGCAGTACTTC.

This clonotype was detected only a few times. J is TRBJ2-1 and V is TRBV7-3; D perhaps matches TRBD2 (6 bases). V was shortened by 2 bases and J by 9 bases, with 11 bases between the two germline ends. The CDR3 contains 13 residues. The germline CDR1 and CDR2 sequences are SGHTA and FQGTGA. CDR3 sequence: CASSLLTGGEQFF. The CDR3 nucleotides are TGTGCCAGCAGCTTATTGACCGGGGGTGAGCAGTTCTTC. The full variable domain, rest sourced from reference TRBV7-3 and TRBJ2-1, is GAGVSQTPSNKVTEKGKYVELRCDPISGHTALYWYRQSLGQGPEFLIYFQGTGAADDSGLPNDRFFAVRPEGSVSTLKIQRTERGDSAVYLCASSLLTGGEQFFGPGTRLTVL.

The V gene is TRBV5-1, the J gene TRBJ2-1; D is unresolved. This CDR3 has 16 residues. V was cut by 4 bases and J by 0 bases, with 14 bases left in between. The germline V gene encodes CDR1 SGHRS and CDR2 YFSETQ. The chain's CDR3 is CASSLPSGSSYNEQFF. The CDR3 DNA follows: TGCGCCAGCAGCCTTCCTTCAGGCAGCTCCTACAATGAGCAGTTCTTC. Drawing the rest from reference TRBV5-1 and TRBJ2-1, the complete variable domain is KAGVTQTPRYLIKTRGQQVTLSCSPISGHRSVSWYQQTPGQGLQFLFEYFSETQRNKGNFPGRFSGRQFSNSRSEMNVSTLELGDSALYLCASSLPSGSSYNEQFFGPGTRLTVL.